The 29 T cell receptor beta chains given below trace back to one sample, sequenced in a study of T cell clones after liver transplantation. Clones were read by immunoSEQ multiplex PCR, and TCRdb kept only the in-frame ones, dropping some. The sample holds approximately 72,000 clones, about 88% seen once. The sample here was CD4+ T cells from blood, taken before liver transplant. These receptors originate from a human donor who received a liver transplant.

This chain connects TRBV11-2 to TRBJ2-5, with D tentatively TRBD2 (5 bases). This CDR3 has 15 amino acids. Germline-derived CDR1 and CDR2 are SGHAT and FQNNGV. V gave up 1 base and J gave up 3 bases, with 12 bases separating them. The CDR3 is CASSLGGYGEETQYF. In DNA form, the CDR3 reads TGTGCCAGCAGCTTAGGCGGGTACGGCGAAGAGACCCAGTACTTC.

The chain combines TRBV4-1 with TRBJ2-3; 7 nucleotides agree with TRBD1. The junction had 6 bases not matched to a gene; V was cut back by 4 bases and J by 2 bases. The V gene's germline CDR1 is MGHRA and CDR2 YSYEKL. The CDR3 is made up of 15 amino acids. The CDR3 spells CASSLGQAYTDTQYF. CDR3 DNA sequence: TGCGCCAGCAGCCTAGGACAGGCCTACACAGATACGCAGTATTTT.

V and J are TRBV5-1 and TRBJ2-7; 9 bases fit TRBD1. Germline V gene sequence: CDR1 SGHRS, CDR2 YFSETQ. The CDR3 covers 14 residues. Losses at the gene ends were 5 bases for V and 4 bases for J; bases not matched to a gene: 7. The chain's CDR3 is CASRRDRVEYEQYF. The CDR3 DNA follows: TGCGCCAGCAGACGGGACAGGGTTGAGTACGAGCAGTACTTC.

The V gene is TRBV2, the J gene TRBJ1-3; possible D gene TRBD1, 5 bases. V lost 4 bases, J lost 0 bases, and 13 bases lay in between. The CDR3 covers 16 residues. The V gene's germline CDR1 is SNHLY and CDR2 FYNNEI. CDR3 region: CASSGGFFSSGNTIYF. The CDR3, as DNA: TGTGCCAGCAGTGGGGGGTTCTTCTCCTCTGGAAACACCATATATTTT.

This chain uses TRBV28 with TRBJ1-3; no reliable D call. From germline, CDR1 is MDHEN and CDR2 SYDVKM. Trimming stripped 6 bases from V and 2 bases from J, with 20 bases between. The CDR3 extends over 17 amino acids. CDR3 in DNA: TGTGCCAGCAGCCCGGACTTGGTAAAAGTCCCTGGAAACACCATATATTTT. Encoded protein: CASSPDLVKVPGNTIYF.

This clone appeared a single time. The rearrangement joins TRBV29-1 to TRBJ2-5; D remains ambiguous. The V gene's germline CDR1 is SQVTM and CDR2 ANQGSEA. V dropped 7 bases and J dropped 4 bases, with 16 bases sitting between them. The CDR3 loop spans 13 amino acids. For the CDR3, the DNA is TGCAGCGCTGTTGGGGAACTTCGAGAGACCCAGTACTTC. Translated: CSAVGELRETQYF.

This clone was counted a single time. The rearrangement links TRBV9 to TRBJ2-2; maybe TRBD2 (6 bases). V lost 0 bases and J 4 bases, leaving 13 bases between the germline ends. CDR3 length equals 16 residues. CDR1 is SGDLS and CDR2 is YYNGEE in the germline V gene. The DNA for the CDR3 is TGTGCCAGCAGCGTAGATAGCGGACGTACCACCGGGGAGCTGTTTTTT. Residues: CASSVDSGRTTGELFF.

The rearrangement joins TRBV5-1 to TRBJ1-1, with unresolved D. Trimming left V 4 bases short and J 1 base short, with 11 bases between. Germline V CDR1 and CDR2: SGHRS, YFSETQ. The CDR3 has 14 residues. The CDR3 is CASSPEITNTEAFF. Here the CDR3 DNA reads TGCGCCAGCAGCCCGGAGATAACGAACACTGAAGCTTTCTTT.

This rearrangement joins TRBV11-3 to TRBJ2-7; no clear D gene. Trimming shortened V by 3 bases and J by 5 bases, and 5 bases separated the two germline ends. Germline loops: CDR1 SGHNT, CDR2 YENEEA. The CDR3 contains 11 residues. Here the CDR3 DNA reads TGTGCCAGCAGCTTTAAAAACGAGCAGTACTTC. It encodes CASSFKNEQYF. The full variable domain, rest sourced from reference TRBV11-3 and TRBJ2-7, is EAGVVQSPRYKIIEKKQPVAFWCNPISGHNTLYWYLQNLGQGPELLIRYENEEAVDDSQLPKDRFSAERLKGVDSTLKIQPAELGDSAVYLCASSFKNEQYFGPGTRLTVT.

The chain links TRBV29-1 to TRBJ1-2, with TRBD1 matching over 10 bases. The CDR3 is 13 amino acids. Germline values: CDR1 SQVTM, CDR2 ANQGSEA. Losses at the gene ends were 4 bases for V and 8 bases for J; bases not matched to a gene: 7. DNA for the CDR3: TGCAGCGTTGTGGGGGGGACAGGGGCCGGCTACACCTTC. Protein sequence: CSVVGGTGAGYTF.

V usage is TRBV28 and J usage is TRBJ2-1; 12 nucleotides agree with TRBD2. Germline V gene sequence: CDR1 MDHEN, CDR2 SYDVKM. The CDR3 has 15 residues. Trimming at V came to 5 bases and at J to 10 bases, leaving 9 bases not matched to a gene. Written as DNA, the CDR3 is TGTGCCAGCAGTCCTTCTAGCGGGAGGGCTCGAGAGCAGTTCTTC. Its translation is CASSPSSGRAREQFF.

The CDR3 sequence: CASSRSGGPYGEQFF. DNA of the CDR3: TGTGCCAGCAGCCGTAGCGGGGGGCCCTACGGTGAGCAGTTCTTC. This chain uses TRBV7-3 with TRBJ2-1; TRBD2 agrees at 10 bases. The CDR3 contains 15 residues. The germline V gene encodes CDR1 SGHTA and CDR2 FQGTGA. The junction had 10 bases not matched to a gene; V was cut back by 5 bases and J by 9 bases.

The V call is TRBV10-2, the J call TRBJ2-2; 7 bases are shared with TRBD1. V shed 2 bases and J 1 base; nucleotides not matched to a gene: 10. Germline lookup yields CDR1 WSHSY and CDR2 SAAADI. This CDR3 region has 18 residues. The CDR3 is CASSETYPGGWNTGELFF. The CDR3 DNA reads TGCGCCAGCAGTGAGACCTATCCAGGGGGTTGGAACACCGGGGAGCTGTTTTTT.

This clone was detected once. V gene TRBV6-1 combines with J gene TRBJ2-7; no clear D. Germline V gene lookup returns CDR1 MNHNS and CDR2 SASEGT. Trimming left V 1 base short and J 4 bases short, with 14 bases between. The CDR3 contains 15 residues. CDR3 sequence: CASSEGDGSLYEQYF. The CDR3, as DNA: TGTGCCAGCAGTGAAGGAGACGGGTCGTTATACGAGCAGTACTTC.

This chain links TRBV19 with TRBJ2-5, with D tentatively TRBD1 (5 bases). This CDR3 is 13 amino acids long. V lost 8 bases, J lost 4 bases, and 14 bases lay in between. In germline, CDR1 is LNHDA, CDR2 SQIVND (reference sequence). The DNA for the CDR3 is TGTGCCAGTTCAAACTCAAGGGGAGAGACCCAGTACTTC. As protein: CASSNSRGETQYF.

The rearrangement joins TRBV4-3 to TRBJ2-2, with 10 bases matching TRBD2. Trimming took 4 bases from V and 5 from J; bases not matched to a gene: 7. The CDR3 sequence is 16 residues long. Germline V gene lookup returns CDR1 LGHNA and CDR2 YSLEER. CDR3 sequence: CASSLLLAGWTGELFF. CDR3 DNA: TGCGCCAGCAGCCTCCTACTAGCGGGATGGACCGGGGAGCTGTTTTTT.

The chain joins TRBV7-9 to TRBJ2-3; TRBD2 matches at 7 bases. From germline, CDR1 is SEHNR and CDR2 FQNEAQ (reference sequence). J was trimmed by 0 bases and V by 4 bases; bases with no gene match: 7. This CDR3 is built from 16 residues. In DNA, the CDR3 is TGTGCCAGCAGCTACTTGCCGGGACTAAGCACAGATACGCAGTATTTT. This sequence encodes CASSYLPGLSTDTQYF. Full variable domain (missing parts from reference TRBV7-9 and TRBJ2-3): DTGVSQNPRHKITKRGQNVTFRCDPISEHNRLYWYRQTLGQGPEFLTYFQNEAQLEKSRLLSDRFSAERPKGSFSTLEIQRTEQGDSAMYLCASSYLPGLSTDTQYFGPGTRLTVL.

V usage is TRBV7-3 and J usage is TRBJ2-7, with 11 bases that match TRBD2. Germline lookup yields CDR1 SGHTA and CDR2 FQGTGA. CDR3 length equals 17 residues. V was pared by 0 bases and J by 0 bases, with 4 bases of the junction left unmatched. The CDR3 region has the DNA TGTGCCAGCAGCTTAACGGGGACTAGCGGACTCTCCTACGAGCAGTACTTC. Translating it yields CASSLTGTSGLSYEQYF.

This clone is a singleton in its sample. This rearrangement joins TRBV5-8 to TRBJ1-1; D unresolved. The CDR3 covers 12 residues. Trimming took 4 bases from V and 7 from J, leaving 11 bases between them. Germline CDR1 SGHTS, CDR2 YDEGEE. The CDR3 nucleotides read TGTGCCAGCAGCCGACCGCTTGGTGAAGCTTTCTTT. Its protein product is CASSRPLGEAFF.

The chain carries TRBV7-2 and TRBJ1-1; a possible D gene is TRBD1 (5 bases). Trimming cost V 5 bases and J 3 bases, with 16 bases left between them. Germline CDR1 is SGHTA and CDR2 is FQGNSA. The CDR3 totals 15 residues. In DNA form, the CDR3 reads TGTGCCAGCAGCATAGGGAGGACATTGGACACTGAAGCTTTCTTT. This sequence encodes CASSIGRTLDTEAFF.

This chain links TRBV11-2 with TRBJ2-1; D is tentatively TRBD1 or TRBD2 (6 bases each). Germline CDR1 is SGHAT and CDR2 is FQNNGV. V was trimmed by 0 bases and J by 8 bases, leaving 17 bases between them. This CDR3 comprises 16 residues. CDR3 coding DNA: TGTGCCAGCAGCTTAGATAGGGGGGAGGCCCCCCATGAGCAGTTCTTC. Amino acids: CASSLDRGEAPHEQFF.

The chain carries TRBV28 and TRBJ2-7; the D is unclear. V was shortened by 6 bases and J by 2 bases, with 11 bases between the two germline ends. The CDR3 sequence is 13 residues long. Per the germline V gene, CDR1 is MDHEN and CDR2 is SYDVKM. The CDR3 region is CASRSTLTYEQYF. CDR3 in DNA: TGTGCCAGCAGGTCAACCCTCACCTACGAGCAGTACTTC.

This clone was picked up one time. The genes are TRBV9 and TRBJ1-5, with D perhaps matching TRBD1 (6 bases). Germline V gives CDR1 SGDLS, CDR2 YYNGEE. The CDR3 loop spans 14 amino acids. V was trimmed by 3 bases and J by 4 bases, leaving 11 bases between them. CDR3 sequence reads: CASSGTAENQPQHF. As DNA, the CDR3 is TGTGCCAGCAGCGGGACAGCCGAGAATCAGCCCCAGCATTTT.

This chain uses TRBV7-8 with TRBJ2-7; maybe TRBD2 (6 bases). This CDR3 contains 14 residues. Germline lookup yields CDR1 SGHVS and CDR2 FQNEAQ. Trimming took 5 bases from V and 4 from J, leaving 15 bases between them. CDR3: CASSRGGSQYEQYF. In DNA form, the CDR3 reads TGTGCCAGCAGCCGAGGAGGGTCACAATACGAGCAGTACTTC. The full variable domain, with the rest looked up from reference TRBV7-8 and TRBJ2-7, is GAGVSQSPRYKVAKRGQDVALRCDPISGHVSLFWYQQALGQGPEFLTYFQNEAQLDKSGLPSDRFFAERPEGSVSTLKIQRTQQEDSAVYLCASSRGGSQYEQYFGPGTRLTVT.

The chain combines TRBV27 with TRBJ1-1, with TRBD1 as a possible D gene (6 bases). Trimming took off 3 bases at V and 7 bases at J, with 12 bases between the two ends. This CDR3 is 13 amino acids long. The germline gives CDR1 MNHEY, CDR2 SMNVEV (reference sequence). The CDR3 sequence: CASSFATGGEAFF. In DNA, the CDR3 is TGTGCCAGCAGTTTTGCGACAGGCGGTGAAGCTTTCTTT.

The J gene is TRBJ2-1, the V gene TRBV29-1; D is perhaps TRBD2 (5 bases). Germline assignment: CDR1 SQVTM and CDR2 ANQGSEA. The CDR3 spans 12 residues. V shed 4 bases and J shed 6 bases, with 10 bases lying between them. CDR3 loop: CSVGLRANEQFF. The CDR3, as DNA: TGCAGCGTTGGACTGAGGGCCAATGAGCAGTTCTTC.

This chain links TRBV11-2 with TRBJ2-7; the D is unclear. CDR3 length equals 13 residues. V lost 2 bases, J lost 6 bases, and 11 bases lay in between. In germline, CDR1 is SGHAT, CDR2 FQNNGV. The CDR3, as DNA: TGTGCCAGCAGCTTAATGGAATTGGGCGAGCAGTACTTC. Its translation: CASSLMELGEQYF.

This clone was recorded once. The J gene is TRBJ2-7, the V gene TRBV30; D is unresolved. This CDR3 is built from 14 residues. Looked up from germline, CDR1 is GTSNPN and CDR2 is SVGIG (reference sequence). Trimming removed 0 bases at V and 6 bases at J, with 15 bases between. DNA of the CDR3: TGTGCCTGGAGTGTATCCGCGACGGCCGCCGAGCAGTACTTC. Translated: CAWSVSATAAEQYF.

This chain joins TRBV4-3 and TRBJ2-7, with D unclear. The CDR3 runs 15 residues. Trimming removed 0 bases from V and 2 bases from J, with 11 bases in between. Germline CDR1 LGHNA, CDR2 YSLEER. CDR3 residues: CASSQDASPTYEQYF. DNA for the CDR3: TGCGCCAGCAGCCAAGATGCGAGCCCAACCTACGAGCAGTACTTC.